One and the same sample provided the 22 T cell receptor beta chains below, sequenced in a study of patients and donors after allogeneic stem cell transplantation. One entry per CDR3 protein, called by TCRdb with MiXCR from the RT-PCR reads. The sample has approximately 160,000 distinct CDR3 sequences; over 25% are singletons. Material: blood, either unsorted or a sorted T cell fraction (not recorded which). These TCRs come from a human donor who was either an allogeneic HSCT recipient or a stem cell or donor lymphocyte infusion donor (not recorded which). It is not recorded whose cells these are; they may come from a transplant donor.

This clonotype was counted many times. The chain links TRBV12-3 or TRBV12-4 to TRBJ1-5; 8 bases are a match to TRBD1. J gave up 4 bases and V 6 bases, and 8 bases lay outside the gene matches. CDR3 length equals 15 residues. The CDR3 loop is CASSTDRGYNQPQHF. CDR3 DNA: TGTGCCAGCAGCACAGACAGGGGTTATAATCAGCCCCAGCATTTT.

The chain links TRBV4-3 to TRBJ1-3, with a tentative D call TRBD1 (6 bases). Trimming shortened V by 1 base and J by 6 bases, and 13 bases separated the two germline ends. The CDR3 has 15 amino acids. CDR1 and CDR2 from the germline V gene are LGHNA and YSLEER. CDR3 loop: CASSQAGTRKNTIYF. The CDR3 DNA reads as TGCGCCAGCAGCCAAGCCGGGACAAGGAAAAACACCATATATTTT.

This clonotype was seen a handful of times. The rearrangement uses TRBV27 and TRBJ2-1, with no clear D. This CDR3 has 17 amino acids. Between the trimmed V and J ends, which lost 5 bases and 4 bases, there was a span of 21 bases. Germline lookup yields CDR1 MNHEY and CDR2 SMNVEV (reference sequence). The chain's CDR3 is CASSPILISTTYNEQFF. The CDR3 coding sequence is TGTGCCAGCAGTCCAATCCTTATTTCAACCACTTACAATGAGCAGTTCTTC.

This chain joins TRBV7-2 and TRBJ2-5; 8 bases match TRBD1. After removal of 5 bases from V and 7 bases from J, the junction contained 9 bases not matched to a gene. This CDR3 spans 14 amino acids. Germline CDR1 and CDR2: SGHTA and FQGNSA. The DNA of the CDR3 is TGTGCCAGCAGCCGGGACAGGCAGTCCGGGACCCAGTACTTC. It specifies CASSRDRQSGTQYF.

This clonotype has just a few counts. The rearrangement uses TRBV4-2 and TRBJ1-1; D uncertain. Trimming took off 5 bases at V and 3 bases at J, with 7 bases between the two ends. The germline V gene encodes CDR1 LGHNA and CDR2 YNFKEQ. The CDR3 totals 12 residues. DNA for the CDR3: TGTGCCAGCAGCGCAGGCTACACTGAAGCTTTCTTT. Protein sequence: CASSAGYTEAFF.

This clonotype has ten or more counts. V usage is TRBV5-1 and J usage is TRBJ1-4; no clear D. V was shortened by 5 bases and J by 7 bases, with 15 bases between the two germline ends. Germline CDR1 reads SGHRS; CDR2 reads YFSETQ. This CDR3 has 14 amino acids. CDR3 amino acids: CASSTRTGSEKLFF. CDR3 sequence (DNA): TGCGCCAGCAGTACGAGGACGGGGAGTGAAAAACTGTTTTTT.

For the CDR3, the DNA is TGTGCCAGCAGCGTTGAGACAGGGATGATCCCCGGGGAGCTGTTTTTT. Translating it yields CASSVETGMIPGELFF. The gene calls are TRBV9 and TRBJ2-2, with TRBD1 identical over 7 bases. Unmatched junction bases numbered 10, after V lost 2 bases and J lost 6 bases. The germline gives CDR1 SGDLS, CDR2 YYNGEE. The CDR3 covers 16 residues.

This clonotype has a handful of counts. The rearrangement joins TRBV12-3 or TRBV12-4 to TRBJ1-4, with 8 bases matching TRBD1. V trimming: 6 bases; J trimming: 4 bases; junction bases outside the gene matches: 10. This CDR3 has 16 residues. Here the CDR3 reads CASSGGTGHNNEKLFF. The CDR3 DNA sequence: TGTGCCAGCAGCGGTGGGACAGGTCATAATAATGAAAAACTGTTTTTT.

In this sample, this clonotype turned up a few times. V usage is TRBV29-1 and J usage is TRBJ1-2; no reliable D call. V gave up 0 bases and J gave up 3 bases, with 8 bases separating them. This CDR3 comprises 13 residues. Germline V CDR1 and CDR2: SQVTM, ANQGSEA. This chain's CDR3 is CSVEDIAYYGYTF. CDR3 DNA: TGCAGCGTTGAAGATATCGCATACTATGGCTACACCTTC.

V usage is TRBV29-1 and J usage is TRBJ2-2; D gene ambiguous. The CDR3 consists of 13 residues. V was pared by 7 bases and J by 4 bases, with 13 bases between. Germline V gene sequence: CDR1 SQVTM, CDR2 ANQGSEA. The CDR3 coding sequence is TGCAGCGCCCAGCAGCCGAGCACCGGGGAGCTGTTTTTT. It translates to CSAQQPSTGELFF.

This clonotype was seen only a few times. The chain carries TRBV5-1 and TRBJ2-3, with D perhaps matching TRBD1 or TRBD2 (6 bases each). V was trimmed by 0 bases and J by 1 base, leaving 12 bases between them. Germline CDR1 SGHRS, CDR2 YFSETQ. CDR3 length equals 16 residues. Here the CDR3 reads CASSLATGAGTDTQYF. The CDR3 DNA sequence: TGCGCCAGCAGCTTGGCCACGGGGGCTGGCACAGATACGCAGTATTTT.

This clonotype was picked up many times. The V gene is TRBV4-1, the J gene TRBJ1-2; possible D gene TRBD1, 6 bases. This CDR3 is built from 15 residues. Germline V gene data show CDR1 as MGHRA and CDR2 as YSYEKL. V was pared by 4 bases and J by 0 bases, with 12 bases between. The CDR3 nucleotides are TGCGCCAGCAGCCGCATAAGACAGGCTAACTATGGCTACACCTTC. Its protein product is CASSRIRQANYGYTF.

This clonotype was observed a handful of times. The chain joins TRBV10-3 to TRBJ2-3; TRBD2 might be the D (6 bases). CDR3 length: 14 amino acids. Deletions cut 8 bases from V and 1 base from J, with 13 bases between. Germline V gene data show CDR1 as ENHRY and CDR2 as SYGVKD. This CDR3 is CAIRDSTRTDTQYF. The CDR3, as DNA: TGTGCCATCCGGGACTCCACCCGCACAGATACGCAGTATTTT.

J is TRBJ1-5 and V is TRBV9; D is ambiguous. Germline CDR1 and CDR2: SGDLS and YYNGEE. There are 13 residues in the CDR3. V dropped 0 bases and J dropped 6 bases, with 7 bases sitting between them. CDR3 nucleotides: TGTGCCAGCAGCGTAGGGATGAGTCAGCCCCAGCATTTT. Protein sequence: CASSVGMSQPQHF.

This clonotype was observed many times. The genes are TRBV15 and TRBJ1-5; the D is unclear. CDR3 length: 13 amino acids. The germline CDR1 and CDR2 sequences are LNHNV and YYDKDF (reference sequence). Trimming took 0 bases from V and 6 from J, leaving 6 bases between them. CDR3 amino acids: CATSRDGVQPQHF. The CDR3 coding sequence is TGTGCCACCAGCAGAGACGGGGTTCAGCCCCAGCATTTT. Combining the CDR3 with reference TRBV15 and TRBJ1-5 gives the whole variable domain DAMVIQNPRYQVTQFGKPVTLSCSQTLNHNVMYWYQQKSSQAPKLLFHYYDKDFNNEADTPDNFQSRRPNTSFCFLDIRSPGLGDTAMYLCATSRDGVQPQHFGDGTRLSIL.

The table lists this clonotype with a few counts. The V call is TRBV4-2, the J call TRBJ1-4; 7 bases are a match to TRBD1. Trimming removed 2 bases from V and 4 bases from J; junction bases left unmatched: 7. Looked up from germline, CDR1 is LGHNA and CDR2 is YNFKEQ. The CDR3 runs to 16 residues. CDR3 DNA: TGTGCCAGCAGCCAACAACGGACAGGACTTAATGAAAAACTGTTTTTT. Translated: CASSQQRTGLNEKLFF.

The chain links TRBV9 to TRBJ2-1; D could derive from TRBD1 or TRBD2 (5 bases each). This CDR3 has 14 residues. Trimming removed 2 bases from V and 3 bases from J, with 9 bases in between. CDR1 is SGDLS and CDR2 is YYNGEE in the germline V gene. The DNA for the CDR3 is TGTGCCAGCAGCGTCCGGGGCAACTACAATGAGCAGTTCTTC. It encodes CASSVRGNYNEQFF.

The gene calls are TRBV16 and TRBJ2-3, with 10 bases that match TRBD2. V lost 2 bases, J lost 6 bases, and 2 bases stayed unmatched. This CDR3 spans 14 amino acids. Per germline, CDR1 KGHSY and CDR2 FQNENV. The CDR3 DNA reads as TGTGCCAGCAGCCAAGTAGCGGGAGGCGATACGCAGTATTTT. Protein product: CASSQVAGGDTQYF.

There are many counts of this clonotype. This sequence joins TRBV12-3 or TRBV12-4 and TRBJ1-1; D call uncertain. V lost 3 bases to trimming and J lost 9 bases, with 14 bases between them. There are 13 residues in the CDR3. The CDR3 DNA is TGTGCCAGCAGTTTGTCCCACGCGGGAAAAGCTTTCTTT. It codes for CASSLSHAGKAFF.

This CDR3 is CASRVGPEQFF. The CDR3 DNA reads TGTGCCAGCAGGGTTGGACCTGAGCAGTTCTTC. This sequence joins TRBV3-1 and TRBJ2-1, with D uncertain. The V and J ends lost 6 bases and 9 bases respectively, with 9 bases between them. The CDR3 contains 11 residues. Looked up from germline, CDR1 is LGHDT and CDR2 is YNNKEL (reference sequence).

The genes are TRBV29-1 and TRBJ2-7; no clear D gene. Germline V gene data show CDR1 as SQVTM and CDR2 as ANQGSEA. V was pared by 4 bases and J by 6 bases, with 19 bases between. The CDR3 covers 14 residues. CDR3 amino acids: CSVGLLGSNGEQYF. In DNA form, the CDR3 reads TGCAGCGTTGGTCTCTTGGGCTCGAACGGCGAGCAGTACTTC.

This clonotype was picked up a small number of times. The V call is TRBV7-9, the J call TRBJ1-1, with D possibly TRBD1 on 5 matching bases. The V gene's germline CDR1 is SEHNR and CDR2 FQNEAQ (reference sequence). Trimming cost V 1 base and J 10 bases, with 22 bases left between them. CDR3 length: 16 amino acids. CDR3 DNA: TGTGCCAGCAGCTTAGTGCGCGTTTTGGGGCCCAACGGAGCTTTCTTT. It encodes CASSLVRVLGPNGAFF.